This T cell receptor beta chain was documented in a study of cytotoxic CD8 clonotypes in ibrutinib-treated CLL. On the study more broadly: For this cohort, patients were about a dozen relapsed/refractory and under 16 treatment-naive, while 17 were IGHV unmutated. Partial response was seen in some 24 patients and complete response in 2; after median around six years, roughly 14 stayed remitted, around 12 progressed. Overall study results and limits: Public clonotypes showed up rarely, and on treatment they shrank or held steady.

Frozen-stored PBMCs produced 1.5 to 2 micrograms of genomic DNA for TCR beta libraries. TCRdb's copy holds only in-frame clones and misses some; the assay was immunoSEQ multiplex PCR. The profile shows some 70,000 clones, around 68% of them singletons. Trimming pared 4 bases from V and 7 bases from J, leaving 10 bases between. This CDR3 is built from 12 residues. CDR1 and CDR2 (germline): SGHAT, FQNNGV. Comments on this clone: The antigen is unknown.

The material was PBMCs, obtained after 12 months of ibrutinib treatment. This rearrangement joins TRBV11-2 to TRBJ1-2, with a weak D call TRBD1 (6 bases). The TCR comes from a human donor with chronic lymphocytic leukemia. The CDR3 nucleotides read TGTGCCAGCAGCTCGACAGGAGGTGGCTACACCTTC. The encoded protein is CASSSTGGGYTF.